This entry concerns a single T cell receptor (beta chain). Its antigen is currently unknown. This record belongs to a study of CD8 T cells in ankylosing spondylitis. CDR1 is DFQATT and CDR2 is SNEGSKA in the germline V gene (reference sequence). The CDR3 consists of 17 residues. J lost 8 bases, V lost 6 bases, and 20 bases had no gene match. Study-level findings and limits: There were earlier reports of some motif variants in reactive arthritis synovial fluid and blood. Ankylosing spondylitis blood appeared to be characterized by a TCR beta motif of several highly homologous variants.

Libraries for TCR beta were made by quantitative 5'-RACE with molecular barcodes. A single record per CDR3 protein comes from TCRdb applying MiXCR to the 5' RACE reads. The sample yields about 160,000 distinct CDR3 sequences, approximately 10% seen once. The clonotype originates from a female donor with ankylosing spondylitis or in good health (not recorded which). The sequenced sample consisted of blood, either unsorted or a sorted T cell fraction (not recorded which). This chain connects TRBV20-1 to TRBJ2-1, with 9 bases fitting TRBD2. The CDR3 coding sequence is TGCAGTGCCCCCCCTGGGATAGCGGGAGTATGGGGCGATGAGCAGTTCTTC. Protein product: CSAPPGIAGVWGDEQFF.